This T cell receptor beta chain comes out of a study of cytomegalovirus exposure and HLA in healthy donors. Study as a whole: Of some 400 genotyped donors, 81% grouped in the Caucasian-associated ancestry cluster.

The PCR had 60 Vbeta and 13 Jbeta primers. Using immunoSEQ multiplex PCR, the repertoire was profiled, and TCRdb retains in-frame clones only, with some absent. The table lists under 200,000 clones, roughly 80% of them singletons. Study results and caveats: Earlier analysis yielded a pattern in which most TCR beta V segments were productive about 87% or about 30% of the time. At a 0.05 false discovery rate, a later analysis found roughly 17,000 TCR beta sequences to be associated with HLA alleles. Follow-up analysis seemed to connect common viral pathogens with several of the most significant clusters identified.

The V end was cut by 0 bases, the J end by 2 bases, with 13 bases between. Germline CDR1 SGHRS, CDR2 YFSETQ. This CDR3 has 16 amino acids. Points on this clone: What it binds is unknown.

The origin of this receptor is a female donor in good health and CMV-seronegative. This chain uses TRBV5-1 with TRBJ2-3, with D possibly TRBD1 on 5 matching bases. The sequencing sample was made of PBMCs. The CDR3 DNA reads TGCGCCAGCAGCTTGGAAGGACATCTTTCCACAGATACGCAGTATTTT. It specifies CASSLEGHLSTDTQYF.